This entry lists 28 T cell receptor beta chains sequenced from one sample in a study of blood T cell repertoires in COVID-19. TCRdb's copy holds only in-frame clones and misses some; the assay was immunoSEQ multiplex PCR. The sample lists hundreds of thousands of clones, 87% seen once, with around 3% in the top ten. Sequencing was carried out using peripheral blood. The receptors were sampled from a man between 18 and 29 years old with active or convalescent COVID-19.

The genes are TRBV18 and TRBJ1-4, with 11 positions matching TRBD1. The CDR3 has 15 amino acids. The V gene's germline CDR1 is KGHSH and CDR2 LQKENI. V shed 5 bases and J 3 bases; nucleotides not matched to a gene: 2. The CDR3 here is CASSRTGGSNEKLFF. The CDR3 nucleotides read TGTGCCAGCTCAAGGACAGGGGGCTCTAATGAAAAACTGTTTTTT.

The chain joins TRBV5-1 to TRBJ2-7; weak D call: TRBD2 (5 bases). Per germline, CDR1 SGHRS and CDR2 YFSETQ. V dropped 1 base and J dropped 7 bases, with 9 bases sitting between them. This CDR3 contains 12 residues. Written as DNA, the CDR3 is TGCGCCAGCAGCTTGCGGGGTTGGGAGCAGTACTTC. Protein sequence: CASSLRGWEQYF. The full variable domain, completed using reference TRBV5-1 and TRBJ2-7, is KAGVTQTPRYLIKTRGQQVTLSCSPISGHRSVSWYQQTPGQGLQFLFEYFSETQRNKGNFPGRFSGRQFSNSRSEMNVSTLELGDSALYLCASSLRGWEQYFGPGTRLTVT.

V is TRBV4-1 and J is TRBJ2-3; 10 nucleotides agree with TRBD2. The V gene's germline CDR1 is MGHRA and CDR2 YSYEKL. This CDR3 contains 15 residues. The ends lost 7 bases at V and 5 bases at J; junction bases unmatched: 9. The CDR3 DNA reads as TGCGCCAGCAAGGTCCAGCGGGGGGGCCTAGATACGCAGTATTTT. Protein product: CASKVQRGGLDTQYF.

V is TRBV19 and J is TRBJ2-2; D may be TRBD2 (5 bases). The germline V gene has CDR1 LNHDA and CDR2 SQIVND (reference sequence). The CDR3 is 18 amino acids. Trimming removed 3 bases at V and 7 bases at J, with 24 bases between. This chain's CDR3 is CASSISRTARVSGGELFF. CDR3 bases: TGTGCCAGTAGTATCTCACGGACTGCTCGAGTGTCTGGCGGGGAGCTGTTTTTT. Full variable domain (rest looked up from reference TRBV19 and TRBJ2-2): DGGITQSPKYLFRKEGQNVTLSCEQNLNHDAMYWYRQDPGQGLRLIYYSQIVNDFQKGDIAEGYSVSREKKESFPLTVTSAQKNPTAFYLCASSISRTARVSGGELFFGEGSRLTVL.

The V gene is TRBV6-5, the J gene TRBJ1-4; D remains unclear. V lost 6 bases, J lost 6 bases, and 17 bases lay in between. The germline V gene encodes CDR1 MNHEY and CDR2 SVGAGI. The CDR3 covers 15 residues. The CDR3, as DNA: TGTGCCAGCAGACACAGCGCGGGCATGGATGAAAAACTGTTTTTT. The encoded protein is CASRHSAGMDEKLFF.

This chain joins TRBV7-8 and TRBJ2-5; D is perhaps TRBD2 (6 bases). V was trimmed by 5 bases and J by 4 bases, leaving 23 bases between them. The germline V gene has CDR1 SGHVS and CDR2 FQNEAQ. The CDR3 extends over 17 amino acids. Here the CDR3 reads CASSTAGTWKGRETQYF. CDR3 nucleotide sequence: TGTGCCAGCAGCACGGCCGGGACTTGGAAGGGCCGAGAGACCCAGTACTTC.

The CDR3 coding sequence is TGTGCCAGCAGCCAAGATCGACTAGCTCTTACGCAGTATTTT. It specifies CASSQDRLALTQYF. This rearrangement joins TRBV3-1 (or the pseudogene TRBV3-2) to TRBJ2-3; 7 bases are shared with TRBD2. Germline loops: CDR1 LGHDT, CDR2 YNNKEL (reference sequence). The CDR3 has 14 amino acids. V shed 0 bases and J 8 bases; nucleotides not matched to a gene: 5.

The V call is TRBV9, the J call TRBJ2-3, with 11 bases aligning to TRBD2. The length of the CDR3 is 18 residues. Germline V gives CDR1 SGDLS, CDR2 YYNGEE. J lost 2 bases, V lost 3 bases, and 11 bases had no gene match. This CDR3 reads CASSDDSGRARFTDTQYF. The DNA for the CDR3 is TGTGCCAGCAGCGATGATAGCGGGAGGGCCCGTTTCACAGATACGCAGTATTTT. The full variable domain, with the rest looked up from reference TRBV9 and TRBJ2-3, is DSGVTQTPKHLITATGQRVTLRCSPRSGDLSVYWYQQSLDQGLQFLIQYYNGEERAKGNILERFSAQQFPDLHSELNLSSLELGDSALYFCASSDDSGRARFTDTQYFGPGTRLTVL.

This clone occurred once. The J gene is TRBJ2-1, the V gene TRBV6-2 or TRBV6-3; TRBD2 matches 11 bases. CDR1 is MNHEY, CDR2 SVGEGT, per germline. The CDR3 runs 14 residues. After removal of 5 bases from V and 14 bases from J, the junction contained 11 bases not matched to a gene. The CDR3 sequence: CASSTAIAGGAEFF. The CDR3 DNA reads TGTGCCAGCAGTACCGCAATAGCGGGGGGGGCGGAGTTCTTC.

The V gene is TRBV27, the J gene TRBJ2-5, with 10 nucleotides matching TRBD1. Germline V gene lookup returns CDR1 MNHEY and CDR2 SMNVEV (reference sequence). Germline trimming cut 5 bases from V and 4 bases from J; bases unmatched to any gene: 19. This CDR3 comprises 19 residues. CDR3 in amino acids: CASSETGGEHGVFGETQYF. CDR3 DNA sequence: TGTGCCAGCAGTGAGACAGGGGGCGAACATGGCGTGTTTGGAGAGACCCAGTACTTC.

This clone was found once. The rearrangement uses TRBV5-1 and TRBJ2-7, with 12 bases that match TRBD2. Germline V gives CDR1 SGHRS, CDR2 YFSETQ. This CDR3 is 16 amino acids long. With 4 bases clipped from V and 2 bases from J, the junction kept 7 bases outside the gene matches. CDR3 sequence reads: CASSPGLAGPTYEQYF. The CDR3 DNA reads TGCGCCAGCAGCCCAGGACTAGCGGGGCCTACCTACGAGCAGTACTTC.

Of note for this clone: One end of the junction varies from germline; a read error may be responsible. The chain has TRBV27 and TRBJ2-2; a possible D gene is TRBD1 (5 bases). The CDR3 runs to 15 residues. Germline assignment: CDR1 MNHEY and CDR2 SMNVEV (reference sequence). CDR3 in amino acids: CASSVLSGNNGELFF. DNA of the CDR3: TGTGCCAGCAGTGTTCTTTCAGGGAACAACGGGGAGCTGTTTTTT.

The V and J genes are TRBV12-3 or TRBV12-4 and TRBJ1-2; no clear D gene. The CDR3 has 13 amino acids. V lost 0 bases and J lost 8, with 10 bases in between. CDR3 region: CASSLAAGSGYTF. The CDR3, as DNA: TGTGCCAGCAGTTTAGCGGCGGGTAGCGGCTACACCTTC.

In nucleotides, the CDR3 is TGTGCCAGTAGTAGTTATTTGGAGGCAACTAATGAAAAACTGTTTTTT. Residues: CASSSYLEATNEKLFF. The V call is TRBV19, the J call TRBJ1-4; D ambiguous. From germline, CDR1 is LNHDA and CDR2 SQIVND (reference sequence). This CDR3 contains 16 residues. The V gene lost 4 bases and the J gene lost 0 bases, with 12 bases spanning the gap.

The CDR3 loop reads CATQTGLRKSSYNEQFF. CDR3 nucleotides: TGTGCCACCCAAACGGGACTCCGCAAGAGCTCCTACAATGAGCAGTTCTTC. The rearrangement links TRBV27 to TRBJ2-1; possible D gene TRBD2, 6 bases. V dropped 10 bases and J dropped 0 bases, with 22 bases sitting between them. CDR3 length: 17 amino acids. Per germline, CDR1 MNHEY and CDR2 SMNVEV (reference sequence).

V usage is TRBV29-1 and J usage is TRBJ1-1; 9 bases agree with TRBD1. Looked up from germline, CDR1 is SQVTM and CDR2 is ANQGSEA. The V gene end was trimmed by 7 bases and the J gene end by 3 bases; junction bases not matched to a gene: 3. The CDR3 loop spans 12 amino acids. CDR3 loop: CSGRQGDTEAFF. The CDR3 DNA follows: TGCAGCGGACGACAGGGGGACACTGAAGCTTTCTTT.

This chain connects TRBV4-3 to TRBJ2-1; TRBD2 matches 7 bases. With V trimmed by 4 bases and J by 3 bases, 12 bases remained unmatched. The CDR3 runs 17 residues. Germline V lookup: CDR1 LGHNA, CDR2 YSLEER. CDR3: CASSPTALAEDYNEQFF. The CDR3, as DNA: TGCGCCAGCAGCCCTACTGCGCTAGCGGAGGACTACAATGAGCAGTTCTTC.

In nucleotides, the CDR3 is TGTGCCAGCAGTCCCTTGACAGGAACCATATATGGCTACACCTTC. Translated, it gives CASSPLTGTIYGYTF. The rearrangement uses TRBV27 and TRBJ1-2, with TRBD1 as a possible D gene (6 bases). CDR3 size: 15 residues. The V end was cut by 5 bases, the J end by 5 bases, with 18 bases between. Germline V CDR1 and CDR2: MNHEY, SMNVEV (reference sequence).

The chain joins TRBV3-1 (or the pseudogene TRBV3-2) to TRBJ2-1, with D perhaps TRBD2 (5 bases). The CDR3 spans 13 residues. Germline lookup yields CDR1 LGHDT and CDR2 YNNKEL (reference sequence). The V end was cut by 4 bases, the J end by 5 bases, with 9 bases between. CDR3 nucleotide sequence: TGTGCCAGCAGCCGTACTAGGGACAATGAGCAGTTCTTC. Translating gives CASSRTRDNEQFF.

The chain recombines TRBV10-1 with TRBJ2-1, with D possibly matching TRBD1 (6 bases). Per germline, CDR1 WNHNN and CDR2 SYGVQD (reference sequence). This CDR3 comprises 13 residues. V was trimmed by 3 bases and J by 9 bases, leaving 12 bases between them. The CDR3 loop reads CASSDTGLGEQFF. CDR3 DNA sequence: TGCGCCAGCAGTGACACAGGGTTAGGTGAGCAGTTCTTC.

The count of this clone is one. The chain has TRBV29-1 and TRBJ2-1, with TRBD2 identical over 11 bases. From germline, CDR1 is SQVTM and CDR2 ANQGSEA. J was trimmed by 8 bases and V by 0 bases; bases with no gene match: 6. The CDR3 covers 15 residues. The CDR3 DNA sequence: TGCAGCGTTGAAGATTTTGGACTAGCGGGCTATGAGCAGTTCTTC. Protein product: CSVEDFGLAGYEQFF.

The chain carries TRBV7-2 and TRBJ1-5; no clear D gene. The CDR3 length is 14 residues. Between the trimmed V and J ends, which lost 5 bases and 6 bases, there was a span of 14 bases. Germline loops: CDR1 SGHTA, CDR2 FQGNSA. The CDR3 DNA sequence: TGTGCCAGCAGCCGCCGCGGCTTCGGTCAGCCCCAGCATTTT. As protein: CASSRRGFGQPQHF.

This clone was seen a handful of times. The chain links TRBV27 to TRBJ1-6; the D is unclear. Germline V gene sequence: CDR1 MNHEY, CDR2 SMNVEV (reference sequence). The CDR3 covers 14 residues. Trimming stripped 6 bases from V and 7 bases from J, with 13 bases between. The CDR3 reads CASSLRTGNSPLHF. CDR3 nucleotides: TGTGCCAGCAGCCTAAGGACGGGAAATTCACCCCTCCACTTT.

This chain links TRBV19 with TRBJ1-1; 7 nucleotides align to TRBD1. The CDR3 is 13 residues long. Germline CDR1 LNHDA, CDR2 SQIVND (reference sequence). The V and J ends lost 6 bases and 3 bases, in that order; junction bases with no gene match: 4. This chain's CDR3 is CASRTGQYTEAFF. The CDR3 nucleotides read TGTGCCAGTAGGACGGGACAGTACACTGAAGCTTTCTTT.

The rearrangement uses TRBV3-1 (or the pseudogene TRBV3-2) and TRBJ2-1; D possibly corresponds to TRBD1 (6 bases). CDR3 length: 17 residues. V lost 1 base, J lost 3 bases, and 16 bases lay in between. CDR1 is LGHDT, CDR2 YNNKEL, per germline (reference sequence). The CDR3 nucleotides are TGTGCCAGCAGCCAAGTAAGTGGCAGGGGTAACTACAATGAGCAGTTCTTC. Translated, it gives CASSQVSGRGNYNEQFF.

V and J are TRBV11-2 and TRBJ1-5; D unclear. V lost 0 bases, J lost 4 bases, and 10 bases lay in between. Germline CDR1 is SGHAT and CDR2 is FQNNGV. The length of the CDR3 is 15 residues. The chain's CDR3 is CASSLEAGPNQPQHF. In DNA form, the CDR3 reads TGTGCCAGCAGCTTAGAAGCCGGTCCTAATCAGCCCCAGCATTTT.

This chain's CDR3 is CASTLRGTDTQYF. For the CDR3, the DNA is TGTGCCAGCACCCTACGGGGCACAGATACGCAGTATTTT. J is TRBJ2-3 and V is TRBV12-3 or TRBV12-4; D not resolved. CDR3 length equals 13 residues. The germline V and J ends were trimmed by 7 bases and 1 base, with 9 bases remaining between them.

The CDR3 reads CATSDWTGSNEQYF. CDR3 sequence (DNA): TGTGCCACCAGTGATTGGACAGGGTCCAATGAGCAGTACTTC. This chain connects TRBV24-1 to TRBJ2-7, with TRBD1 matching over 8 bases. The CDR3 is 14 residues long. CDR1 and CDR2 (germline): KGHDR, SFDVKD. The V segment lost 2 bases and the J segment 7 bases; nucleotides outside the gene matches: 6.